Shown below are 17 T cell receptor beta chains from a single sample sequenced in a study of blood T cell repertoires in COVID-19. The assay was immunoSEQ multiplex PCR, and TCRdb's table has in-frame clones only and misses some. Of some 520,000 clones listed, roughly nine tenths are singletons. The sequenced material came from peripheral blood. These receptors all come from a man between 18 and 35 years old with COVID-19, enrolled during active disease.

The chain links TRBV30 to TRBJ2-2; D gene ambiguous. V was cut by 2 bases and J by 1 base, with 2 bases left in between. The CDR3 runs to 12 residues. In germline, CDR1 is GTSNPN, CDR2 SVGIG (reference sequence). As DNA, the CDR3 is TGTGCCTGGAGTCGGAACACCGGGGAGCTGTTTTTT. Its translation is CAWSRNTGELFF.

This rearrangement joins TRBV29-1 to TRBJ2-3; 8 bases fit TRBD2. V shed 0 bases, J shed 2 bases, and the junction held 7 bases outside the gene matches. The CDR3 consists of 16 residues. Germline CDR1 reads SQVTM; CDR2 reads ANQGSEA. The CDR3 region has the DNA TGCAGCGTTGAAGATCTCGGTAGCGGGGACACAGATACGCAGTATTTT. Residues: CSVEDLGSGDTDTQYF.

The chain recombines TRBV11-2 with TRBJ2-2; D remains unclear. Per germline, CDR1 SGHAT and CDR2 FQNNGV. V was trimmed by 5 bases and J by 14 bases, leaving 15 bases between them. The CDR3 is made up of 12 amino acids. CDR3 nucleotides: TGTGCCAGCAGCGCCCAGACTGAATTTCTGTTTTTT. This codes for CASSAQTEFLFF.

The gene calls are TRBV5-4 and TRBJ2-1; TRBD1 matches 9 bases. Germline V gives CDR1 SGHNT, CDR2 YYREEE (reference sequence). Germline trimming cut 4 bases from V and 10 bases from J; bases unmatched to any gene: 12. The CDR3 spans 15 residues. The CDR3 DNA follows: TGTGCCAGCAGCACAGCCGTAACAGGGGGCGGGGAGCAGTTCTTC. Amino acid sequence: CASSTAVTGGGEQFF.

The rearrangement links TRBV18 to TRBJ2-5; TRBD2 matches 14 bases. V lost 4 bases to trimming and J lost 7 bases; unmatched junction nucleotides: 5. Germline V gene sequence: CDR1 KGHSH, CDR2 LQKENI. The CDR3 is 15 amino acids. CDR3 in amino acids: CASSQGLAGDVTQYF. The CDR3 nucleotides are TGTGCCAGCTCACAGGGACTAGCGGGGGATGTGACCCAGTACTTC.

The chain recombines TRBV5-1 with TRBJ2-4, with D uncertain. Trimming left V 2 bases short and J 2 bases short, with 8 bases between. This CDR3 region has 14 residues. Germline V gives CDR1 SGHRS, CDR2 YFSETQ. In DNA form, the CDR3 reads TGCGCCAGCAGCTTTAGAAGTCCCAAAAACATTCAGTACTTC. Translating it yields CASSFRSPKNIQYF.

The V call is TRBV11-3, the J call TRBJ2-2; weak D call: TRBD2 (6 bases). Per the germline V gene, CDR1 is SGHNT and CDR2 is YENEEA. V was cut by 4 bases and J by 1 base, with 10 bases left in between. This CDR3 spans 15 amino acids. The CDR3 DNA reads as TGTGCCAGCAGCTCCCGGGACTTGAACACCGGGGAGCTGTTTTTT. Translation gives CASSSRDLNTGELFF.

This clone appeared once. V usage is TRBV14 and J usage is TRBJ2-2, with 8 bases identical to TRBD1. CDR1 SGHDN and CDR2 FVKESK come from the germline V gene. The CDR3 consists of 15 residues. V lost 3 bases and J lost 5; bases outside the gene matches: 5. Written as DNA, the CDR3 is TGTGCCAGCAGCCAGCCAGGGGGCAGAACCGGGGAGCTGTTTTTT. The encoded protein is CASSQPGGRTGELFF.

The chain employs TRBV9 and TRBJ1-2; 7 nucleotides match TRBD1. The CDR3 contains 14 residues. CDR1 and CDR2 (germline): SGDLS, YYNGEE. Trimming at V came to 6 bases and at J to 2 bases, leaving 7 bases not matched to a gene. In DNA, the CDR3 is TGTGCCAGCACCTTAGGGGGCGGAAACTATGGCTACACCTTC. Residues: CASTLGGGNYGYTF.

The chain links TRBV11-2 to TRBJ2-3, with 10 bases fitting TRBD2. The V gene's germline CDR1 is SGHAT and CDR2 FQNNGV. V lost 4 bases, J lost 1 base, and 5 bases stayed unmatched. The CDR3 is made up of 16 amino acids. The CDR3 protein is CASSSYGTSGTDTQYF. CDR3 DNA sequence: TGTGCCAGCAGCTCCTACGGGACTAGCGGCACAGATACGCAGTATTTT.

V is TRBV7-2 and J is TRBJ2-1, with 16 bases fitting TRBD2. J was trimmed by 10 bases and V by 5 bases; bases with no gene match: 8. Germline CDR1 SGHTA, CDR2 FQGNSA. The CDR3 sequence is 16 residues long. The CDR3 here is CASSPGGTSGRGEQFF. The CDR3 DNA sequence: TGTGCCAGCAGCCCGGGCGGGACTAGCGGGAGGGGGGAGCAGTTCTTC. The complete variable domain, with remaining parts taken from reference TRBV7-2 and TRBJ2-1, reads GAGVSQSPSNKVTEKGKDVELRCDPISGHTALYWYRQSLGQGLEFLIYFQGNSAPDKSGLPSDRFSAERTGGSVSTLTIQRTQQEDSAVYLCASSPGGTSGRGEQFFGPGTRLTVL.

The chain joins TRBV19 to TRBJ2-2; D uncertain. The CDR3 totals 13 residues. Germline assignment: CDR1 LNHDA and CDR2 SQIVND (reference sequence). The V gene lost 5 bases and the J gene lost 6 bases, with 10 bases spanning the gap. The CDR3 spells CASSLLTPGELFF. In nucleotides, the CDR3 is TGTGCCAGTAGTCTCCTGACTCCCGGGGAGCTGTTTTTT.

This rearrangement joins TRBV27 to TRBJ2-3; 10 positions agree with TRBD2. The trim removed 5 bases at V and 1 base at J, leaving 9 bases unmatched. This CDR3 has 17 residues. Germline V gene lookup returns CDR1 MNHEY and CDR2 SMNVEV (reference sequence). The CDR3 sequence is CASSPLQTSGGTDTQYF. CDR3 in DNA: TGTGCCAGCAGTCCTCTCCAAACTAGCGGGGGCACAGATACGCAGTATTTT.

This clone was picked up one time. The rearrangement joins TRBV24-1 to TRBJ2-3; 7 positions agree with TRBD2. V dropped 9 bases and J dropped 5; count of bases not matched to a gene: 13. Germline loops: CDR1 KGHDR, CDR2 SFDVKD. The CDR3 length is 15 residues. The CDR3 protein is CATSEREERRDTQYF. CDR3 DNA: TGTGCCACCTCGGAACGGGAGGAGCGGAGAGATACGCAGTATTTT.

V is TRBV6-5 and J is TRBJ2-1; weak D call: TRBD2 (7 bases). CDR1 and CDR2 (germline): MNHEY, SVGAGI. This CDR3 has 12 residues. V was trimmed by 10 bases and J by 9 bases, leaving 16 bases between them. The CDR3 DNA follows: TGTGCCAACGGACTAGGGGGGATTGAGCAGTTCTTC. Residues: CANGLGGIEQFF.

This clone was counted a few times. The gene calls are TRBV19 and TRBJ1-5, with TRBD1 as a possible D gene (6 bases). V was pared by 1 base and J by 1 base, with 8 bases between. The CDR3 runs to 15 residues. CDR1 LNHDA and CDR2 SQIVND come from the germline V gene (reference sequence). The CDR3 nucleotides read TGTGCCAGTAGTATAGGGACAGTCAGCAATCAGCCCCAGCATTTT. This translates into CASSIGTVSNQPQHF.

The rearrangement uses TRBV5-4 and TRBJ1-2; 9 bases are shared with TRBD1. Looked up from germline, CDR1 is SGHNT and CDR2 is YYREEE (reference sequence). V shed 4 bases, J shed 8 bases, and the junction held 12 bases outside the gene matches. The CDR3 is 15 residues long. The DNA for the CDR3 is TGTGCCAGCAGCCTTCATTACAGGGGGCTCGGAGGCTACACCTTC. This translates into CASSLHYRGLGGYTF. Together with reference TRBV5-4 and TRBJ1-2, the CDR3 gives the full variable domain: ETGVTQSPTHLIKTRGQQVTLRCSSQSGHNTVSWYQQALGQGPQFIFQYYREEENGRGNFPPRFSGLQFPNYSSELNVNALELDDSALYLCASSLHYRGLGGYTFGSGTRLTVV.